This TCR beta chain was identified during a study of CXCR3-negative and CXCR3-positive naive CD8 T cells. Carrying UMI labels, the TRB cDNA libraries were prepared through 5' RACE. TCRdb processed the 5' RACE reads again and assigns one entry to each CDR3 protein, with no DNA. The table gives 50,000 to 65,000 distinct CDR3 sequences; the top ten clones make up roughly 0.75% of it. Remarks on this clonotype: Its antigen is currently unknown.

The germline V gene has CDR1 SQVTM and CDR2 ANQGSEA. The CDR3 sequence is 18 residues long. Study results and limitations: Greater hydrophobicity was found in TRB CDR3s of CXCR3-positive naive cells than of CXCR3-negative naive cells.

The V call is TRBV29-1, the J call TRBJ2-1; without DNA, the TCRdb call of TRBD2 cannot be checked. The receptor was derived from a human donor in good health. Some clones in this sample may be carry-over from other donors' samples. The sequencing sample was made of naive CXCR3+ CD8+ T cells from blood. Stated subset: CD45RO-CCR7+CD27+CD95- naive CD8+ T cells expressing CXCR3 (TNR3+). The CDR3 protein is CSVERELAGLADGNEQFF.